A single sample gave rise to the 31 T cell receptor beta chains below, sequenced in a study of cytomegalovirus exposure and HLA in healthy donors. PCR amplification relied on 60 Vbeta primers (plus 13 Jbeta primers). Produced via immunoSEQ multiplex PCR; TCRdb's table is partial and in-frame only. The repertoire consists of about 180,000 clones, with around 83% occurring once and the leading ten covering under 1.5%. Sequences were obtained from PBMCs. These receptors originate from a girl aged 2 to 9 in good health and CMV-seropositive.

The CDR3 DNA follows: TGTGCCAGCCGTGGTGACAGCCATGTGTCACCCCTCCACTTT. This gives the protein CASRGDSHVSPLHF. The chain recombines TRBV6-6 with TRBJ1-6, with a tentative D call TRBD1 (5 bases). In germline, CDR1 is MNHNY, CDR2 SVGAGI (reference sequence). The CDR3 is made up of 14 amino acids. The V end was cut by 8 bases, the J end by 10 bases, with 18 bases between.

This rearrangement joins TRBV12-2 to TRBJ1-1. TRBV12-2 is assigned pseudogene status. The CDR3 consists of 18 residues. The CDR3, as DNA: TGTGCAAGTCGCGCCCCTCCGGGGGGAAAATTAAAGGACACTGAAGCTTTCTTT. Protein product: CASRAPPGGKLKDTEAFF.

The chain joins TRBV14 to TRBJ2-7; tentatively, D is TRBD1 (5 bases). The CDR3 contains 14 residues. Germline assignment: CDR1 SGHDN and CDR2 FVKESK. V lost 1 base and J 2 bases, leaving 9 bases between the germline ends. Here the CDR3 reads CASSQGGRTYEQYF. CDR3 in DNA: TGTGCCAGCAGCCAAGGGGGCAGGACCTACGAGCAGTACTTC.

Here the CDR3 DNA reads TGTGCCAGCAGCTTAGTGAGGACACCACACTACGAGCAGTACTTC. Its protein product is CASSLVRTPHYEQYF. The gene calls are TRBV7-8 and TRBJ2-7; a weak D match, TRBD1 (5 bases). Germline V lookup: CDR1 SGHVS, CDR2 FQNEAQ. V shed 1 base and J shed 3 bases, with 13 bases lying between them. This CDR3 has 15 amino acids.

The CDR3 reads CASSLALNTEAFF. CDR3 nucleotide sequence: TGTGCCAGCAGCTTGGCGTTGAACACTGAAGCTTTCTTT. The chain recombines TRBV5-4 with TRBJ1-1, with D hard to call. This CDR3 is built from 13 residues. The V gene lost 0 bases and the J gene lost 0 bases, with 3 bases spanning the gap. CDR1 is SGHNT, CDR2 YYREEE, per germline (reference sequence). Complete variable domain (other parts from reference TRBV5-4 and TRBJ1-1): ETGVTQSPTHLIKTRGQQVTLRCSSQSGHNTVSWYQQALGQGPQFIFQYYREEENGRGNFPPRFSGLQFPNYSSELNVNALELDDSALYLCASSLALNTEAFFGQGTRLTVV.

The V and J genes are TRBV5-6 and TRBJ2-3; 10 bases are a match to TRBD2. V lost 4 bases to trimming and J lost 3 bases; unmatched junction nucleotides: 11. The germline CDR1 and CDR2 sequences are SGHDT and YYEEEE. There are 17 residues in the CDR3. The CDR3 loop is CASSHLPSGSKTDTQYF. In nucleotides, the CDR3 is TGTGCCAGCAGCCACCTCCCTAGCGGGAGTAAGACAGATACGCAGTATTTT. The full variable domain, its missing parts supplied by reference TRBV5-6 and TRBJ2-3, is DAGVTQSPTHLIKTRGQQVTLRCSPKSGHDTVSWYQQALGQGPQFIFQYYEEEERQRGNFPDRFSGHQFPNYSSELNVNALLLGDSALYLCASSHLPSGSKTDTQYFGPGTRLTVL.

The table lists this clone with a count of one. This chain joins TRBV28 and TRBJ2-5; 7 nucleotides agree with TRBD1. V was clipped by 5 bases and J by 5 bases; unmatched bases: 8. This CDR3 is 14 amino acids long. In germline, CDR1 is MDHEN, CDR2 SYDVKM. CDR3 amino acids: CASSVGTAWETQYF. In nucleotides, the CDR3 is TGTGCCAGCAGTGTCGGGACAGCGTGGGAGACCCAGTACTTC. Full variable domain (rest looked up from reference TRBV28 and TRBJ2-5): DVKVTQSSRYLVKRTGEKVFLECVQDMDHENMFWYRQDPGLGLRLIYFSYDVKMKEKGDIPEGYSVSREKKERFSLILESASTNQTSMYLCASSVGTAWETQYFGPGTRLLVL.

The chain couples TRBV4-1 to TRBJ1-3, with D maybe TRBD1 (5 bases). Trimming left V 1 base short and J 0 bases short, with 10 bases between. This CDR3 has 16 amino acids. From germline, CDR1 is MGHRA and CDR2 YSYEKL. For the CDR3, the DNA is TGCGCCAGCAGCCAAGCGACAGAAGTCTCTGGAAACACCATATATTTT. Its protein is CASSQATEVSGNTIYF.

The count of this clone is one. This rearrangement joins TRBV11-3 to TRBJ1-4; D is undetermined. Trimming left V 5 bases short and J 12 bases short, with 22 bases between. The V gene's germline CDR1 is SGHNT and CDR2 YENEEA. The CDR3 sequence is 15 residues long. The CDR3 nucleotides are TGTGCCAGCAGCCCCCGAGAGGGTGGGAGAGCAGAACTGTTTTTT. Protein: CASSPREGGRAELFF.

The V call is TRBV27, the J call TRBJ2-7, with D tentatively TRBD1 (6 bases). The CDR3 totals 15 residues. V lost 0 bases and J 4 bases, leaving 13 bases between the germline ends. Germline lookup yields CDR1 MNHEY and CDR2 SMNVEV (reference sequence). This chain's CDR3 is CASSLSKGRGYEQYF. The DNA of the CDR3 is TGTGCCAGCAGTTTATCCAAGGGCAGGGGTTACGAGCAGTACTTC.

The V call is TRBV20-1, the J call TRBJ2-5, with unresolved D. This CDR3 contains 10 residues. Per the germline V gene, CDR1 is DFQATT and CDR2 is SNEGSKA (reference sequence). V was pared by 6 bases and J by 5 bases, with 7 bases between. CDR3 region: CSAERETQYF. CDR3 bases: TGCAGTGCCGAGAGGGAGACCCAGTACTTC.

The chain links TRBV28 to TRBJ2-7, with a weak D call TRBD2 (7 bases). Looked up from germline, CDR1 is MDHEN and CDR2 is SYDVKM. V lost 3 bases and J lost 1, with 25 bases in between. The CDR3 sequence is 19 residues long. The chain's CDR3 is CASSFHIAGAGAVSYEQYF. CDR3 bases: TGTGCCAGCAGTTTTCATATTGCGGGGGCGGGAGCGGTATCCTACGAGCAGTACTTC.

V usage is TRBV11-3 and J usage is TRBJ2-3; 8 nucleotides agree with TRBD1. The ends lost 0 bases at V and 2 bases at J; junction bases unmatched: 1. The CDR3 loop spans 15 amino acids. Germline CDR1 SGHNT, CDR2 YENEEA. CDR3 bases: TGTGCCAGCAGCTTAGAGGACAGGGACACAGATACGCAGTATTTT. It translates to CASSLEDRDTDTQYF.

V is TRBV10-2 and J is TRBJ2-1; TRBD2 might be the D (5 bases). CDR1 WSHSY and CDR2 SAAADI come from the germline V gene. CDR3 size: 12 residues. The V gene lost 6 bases and the J gene lost 7 bases, with 10 bases spanning the gap. The chain's CDR3 is CASSVRTNEQFF. CDR3 DNA: TGCGCCAGCAGCGTACGGACTAATGAGCAGTTCTTC.

The V call is TRBV27, the J call TRBJ1-2; D not resolved. The V gene lost 5 bases and the J gene lost 5 bases, with 15 bases spanning the gap. The CDR3 totals 14 residues. Germline V gene lookup returns CDR1 MNHEY and CDR2 SMNVEV (reference sequence). The CDR3 sequence: CASSRRGDGYGYTF. The CDR3 bases are TGTGCCAGCAGTCGCCGGGGTGATGGGTATGGCTACACCTTC.

This chain's CDR3 is CASSLGPGQGYEQYF. The DNA for the CDR3 is TGCGCCAGCAGCTTGGGGCCGGGACAGGGGTACGAGCAGTACTTC. The rearrangement links TRBV5-1 to TRBJ2-7, with TRBD1 identical over 10 bases. The CDR3 consists of 15 residues. Per germline, CDR1 SGHRS and CDR2 YFSETQ. With 0 bases clipped from V and 4 bases from J, the junction kept 4 bases outside the gene matches.

The rearrangement joins TRBV19 to TRBJ1-1; tentative D call: TRBD1 (6 bases). The CDR3 is 13 amino acids. The germline CDR1 and CDR2 sequences are LNHDA and SQIVND (reference sequence). V was shortened by 3 bases and J by 6 bases, with 11 bases between the two germline ends. The CDR3 here is CASSIKQGSEAFF. The CDR3 DNA reads TGTGCCAGTAGTATTAAACAGGGTTCTGAAGCTTTCTTT.

This clone was seen only a few times. The chain joins TRBV10-3 to TRBJ1-1; D gene uncertain. V dropped 1 base and J dropped 3 bases, with 6 bases sitting between them. CDR1 is ENHRY, CDR2 SYGVKD, per germline. The CDR3 extends over 13 amino acids. CDR3 bases: TGTGCCATCAGTGAGTTACGCGACACTGAAGCTTTCTTT. Translated, it gives CAISELRDTEAFF.

As for this clone: The sample has other DNA sequences that encode this CDR3 too. This sequence joins TRBV5-1 and TRBJ1-4; 8 bases map to TRBD1. CDR1 is SGHRS, CDR2 YFSETQ, per germline. This CDR3 has 14 residues. J was trimmed by 4 bases and V by 4 bases; bases with no gene match: 3. CDR3: CASSPGQGNEKLFF. In DNA, the CDR3 is TGCGCCAGCAGCCCCGGACAGGGTAATGAAAAACTGTTTTTT.

The chain couples TRBV14 to TRBJ1-1, with a possible D match to TRBD1 (5 bases). V lost 3 bases and J lost 8, with 10 bases in between. CDR1 and CDR2 (germline): SGHDN, FVKESK. This CDR3 region has 12 residues. CDR3 in amino acids: CASSQGQLEAFF. CDR3 sequence (DNA): TGTGCCAGCAGCCAGGGGCAGCTCGAAGCTTTCTTT.

The genes are TRBV7-8 and TRBJ2-1, with 8 bases aligning to TRBD2. J lost 5 bases, V lost 5 bases, and 11 bases had no gene match. This CDR3 spans 16 amino acids. Germline CDR1 and CDR2: SGHVS and FQNEAQ. CDR3 residues: CASSRPGGGFNNEQFF. CDR3 in DNA: TGTGCCAGCAGCCGCCCGGGCGGGGGGTTCAACAATGAGCAGTTCTTC.

This chain connects TRBV5-1 to TRBJ1-1, with no clear D. CDR3 length equals 15 residues. CDR1 is SGHRS, CDR2 YFSETQ, per germline. The ends were cut back, 5 bases at V and 0 bases at J, with 14 bases in the middle. The CDR3 coding sequence is TGCGCCAGCAGGGTGGTGGCGGGGATGAACACTGAAGCTTTCTTT. Translated, it gives CASRVVAGMNTEAFF.

The rearrangement uses TRBV2 and TRBJ2-3; 9 bases line up with TRBD2. CDR1 and CDR2 (germline): SNHLY, FYNNEI. V was clipped by 4 bases and J by 7 bases; unmatched bases: 6. The CDR3 is 14 residues long. CDR3 bases: TGTGCCAGCAGTGGTAGCGGGAGTACACATACGCAGTATTTT. Translating it yields CASSGSGSTHTQYF.

This clone was found once. The chain is built from TRBV13 and TRBJ1-1; D is perhaps TRBD1 (5 bases). Germline V gene data show CDR1 as PRHDT and CDR2 as FYEKMQ (reference sequence). V lost 5 bases, J lost 3 bases, and 10 bases lay in between. The CDR3 covers 13 residues. CDR3 region: CASSLQGDTEAFF. CDR3 nucleotide sequence: TGTGCCAGCAGCCTACAAGGGGACACTGAAGCTTTCTTT.

The V call is TRBV28, the J call TRBJ2-6; TRBD1 aligns across 8 bases. Trimming at V came to 6 bases and at J to 0 bases, leaving 10 bases not matched to a gene. Germline loops: CDR1 MDHEN, CDR2 SYDVKM. The CDR3 covers 18 residues. This CDR3 reads CASSPSGTGLSGANVLTF. In nucleotides, the CDR3 is TGTGCCAGCAGCCCATCCGGGACAGGACTCTCTGGGGCCAACGTCCTGACTTTC.

The chain uses TRBV5-6 and TRBJ2-3; 12 positions match TRBD2. Germline V gene lookup returns CDR1 SGHDT and CDR2 YYEEEE. V trimming: 3 bases; J trimming: 4 bases; junction bases outside the gene matches: 6. The length of the CDR3 is 16 residues. In DNA, the CDR3 is TGTGCCAGCAGCTCCGCCCTAGCGGGAGGGTCAGATACGCAGTATTTT. This encodes CASSSALAGGSDTQYF.

The chain couples TRBV9 to TRBJ2-1; 16 bases match TRBD2. This CDR3 is built from 18 residues. V shed 0 bases and J 7 bases; nucleotides not matched to a gene: 7. CDR1 is SGDLS, CDR2 YYNGEE, per germline. DNA of the CDR3: TGTGCCAGCAGCGTAGGGGCATCGGGACTAGCGGGAGGGAATGAGCAGTTCTTC. Translated, it gives CASSVGASGLAGGNEQFF.

The chain joins TRBV7-3 to TRBJ2-1; TRBD2 aligns across 12 bases. The germline CDR1 and CDR2 sequences are SGHTA and FQGTGA. V lost 5 bases to trimming and J lost 9 bases; unmatched junction nucleotides: 8. This CDR3 contains 15 residues. CDR3 sequence reads: CASSPSGGAGGEQFF. The CDR3 coding sequence is TGTGCCAGCAGCCCTAGCGGGGGGGCCGGAGGTGAGCAGTTCTTC.

V gene TRBV30 combines with J gene TRBJ1-1; D is undetermined. Germline V gives CDR1 GTSNPN, CDR2 SVGIG (reference sequence). The CDR3 contains 13 residues. V was clipped by 2 bases and J by 5 bases, with 12 bases between them. CDR3 sequence reads: CAWSLGRATEAFF. CDR3 sequence (DNA): TGTGCCTGGAGTCTAGGGAGGGCTACTGAAGCTTTCTTT.

This sequence joins TRBV12-5 and TRBJ1-4; maybe TRBD1 (5 bases). The CDR3 extends over 16 amino acids. Germline V lookup: CDR1 LGHNT, CDR2 FRNRAP. The germline V and J ends were trimmed by 0 bases and 4 bases, with 12 bases remaining between them. This CDR3 reads CASGLVLDSGNEKLFF. Here the CDR3 DNA reads TGTGCTAGTGGTTTGGTACTTGACAGTGGTAATGAAAAACTGTTTTTT.

The rearrangement uses TRBV18 and TRBJ1-5; TRBD1 matches at 8 bases. CDR1 and CDR2 (germline): KGHSH, LQKENI. The V gene end was trimmed by 3 bases and the J gene end by 6 bases; junction bases not matched to a gene: 10. The CDR3 is 16 residues long. CDR3 sequence: CASSPQGAGLGQPQHF. DNA of the CDR3: TGTGCCAGCTCACCGCAGGGGGCAGGATTAGGTCAGCCCCAGCATTTT.